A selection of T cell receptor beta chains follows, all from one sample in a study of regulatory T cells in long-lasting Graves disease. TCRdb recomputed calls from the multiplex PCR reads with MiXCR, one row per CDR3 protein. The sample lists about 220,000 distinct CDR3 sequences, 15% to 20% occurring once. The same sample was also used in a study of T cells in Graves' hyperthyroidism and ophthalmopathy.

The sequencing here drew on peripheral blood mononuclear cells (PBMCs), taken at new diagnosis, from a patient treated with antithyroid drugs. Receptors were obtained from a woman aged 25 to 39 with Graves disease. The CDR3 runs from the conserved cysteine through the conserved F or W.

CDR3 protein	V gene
CASTPAGVWQETQYF	TRBV6-1
CASSPGGAHSYNEQFF	TRBV7-7
CASSLVQGAIGELFF	TRBV5-5
CASLGAMSAEAFF	TRBV12-3/TRBV12-4
CATRAGAGTEAFF	TRBV24-1
CASGGMEGPTGELFF	TRBV28
CASSSSGGYEQYF	TRBV6-5
CASSLVGNEQYF	TRBV12-3/TRBV12-4
CASSQGLAGDYNEQFF	TRBV4-2
CASMATNEKLFF	TRBV6-1
CASSLGREPWGNQPQHF	TRBV12-3/TRBV12-4
CASSLLTTGGLGNEQFF	TRBV28
CASISYRRANYGYTF	TRBV12-3/TRBV12-4
CAIPKRAGIPDTQYF	TRBV5-1